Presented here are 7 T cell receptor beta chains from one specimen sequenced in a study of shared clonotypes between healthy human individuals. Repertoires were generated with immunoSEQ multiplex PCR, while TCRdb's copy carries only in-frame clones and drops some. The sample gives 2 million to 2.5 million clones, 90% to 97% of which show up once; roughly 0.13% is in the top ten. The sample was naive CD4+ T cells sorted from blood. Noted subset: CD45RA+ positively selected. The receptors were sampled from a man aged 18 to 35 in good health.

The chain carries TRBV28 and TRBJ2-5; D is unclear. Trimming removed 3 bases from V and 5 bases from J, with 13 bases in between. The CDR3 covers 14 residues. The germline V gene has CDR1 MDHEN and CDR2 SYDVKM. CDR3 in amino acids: CASSFESLGETQYF. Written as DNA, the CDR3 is TGTGCCAGCAGTTTCGAAAGTCTAGGGGAGACCCAGTACTTC.

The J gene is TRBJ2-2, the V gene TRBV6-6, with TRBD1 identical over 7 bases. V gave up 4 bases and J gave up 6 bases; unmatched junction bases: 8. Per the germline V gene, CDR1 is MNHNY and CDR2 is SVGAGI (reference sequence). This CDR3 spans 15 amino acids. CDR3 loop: CASSSSGGRAGELFF. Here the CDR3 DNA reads TGTGCCAGCAGTTCTTCAGGGGGAAGGGCCGGGGAGCTGTTTTTT.

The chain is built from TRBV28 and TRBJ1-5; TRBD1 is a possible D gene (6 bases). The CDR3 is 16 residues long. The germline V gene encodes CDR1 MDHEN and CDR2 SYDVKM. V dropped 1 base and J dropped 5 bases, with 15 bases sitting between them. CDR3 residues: CASSLSPGVSDQPQHF. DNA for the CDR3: TGTGCCAGCAGTTTATCTCCAGGGGTCAGCGATCAGCCCCAGCATTTT.

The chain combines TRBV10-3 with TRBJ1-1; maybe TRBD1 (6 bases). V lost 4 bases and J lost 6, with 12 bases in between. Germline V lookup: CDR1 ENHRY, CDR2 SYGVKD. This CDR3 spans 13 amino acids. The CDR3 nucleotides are TGTGCCATCAGTGGACAGGCCGTTGCTGAAGCTTTCTTT. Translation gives CAISGQAVAEAFF.

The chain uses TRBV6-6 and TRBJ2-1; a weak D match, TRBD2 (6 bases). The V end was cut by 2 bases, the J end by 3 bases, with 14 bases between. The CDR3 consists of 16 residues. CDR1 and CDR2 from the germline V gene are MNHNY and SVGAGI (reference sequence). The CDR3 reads CASSYPGRGSYNEQFF. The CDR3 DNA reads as TGTGCCAGCAGTTACCCAGGCCGGGGGAGCTACAATGAGCAGTTCTTC.

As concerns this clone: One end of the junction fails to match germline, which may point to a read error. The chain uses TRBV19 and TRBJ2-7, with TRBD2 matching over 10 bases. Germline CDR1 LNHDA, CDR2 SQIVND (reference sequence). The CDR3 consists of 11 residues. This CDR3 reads CASSAGTSVNF. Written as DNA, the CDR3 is TGTGCCAGTAGTGCCGGGACTAGCGTTAACTTC.

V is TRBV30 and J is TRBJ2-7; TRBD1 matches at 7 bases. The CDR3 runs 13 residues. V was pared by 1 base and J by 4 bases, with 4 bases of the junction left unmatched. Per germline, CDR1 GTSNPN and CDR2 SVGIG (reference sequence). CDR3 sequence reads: CAWSEYRGYEQYF. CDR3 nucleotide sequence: TGTGCCTGGAGTGAGTACAGGGGTTACGAGCAGTACTTC.